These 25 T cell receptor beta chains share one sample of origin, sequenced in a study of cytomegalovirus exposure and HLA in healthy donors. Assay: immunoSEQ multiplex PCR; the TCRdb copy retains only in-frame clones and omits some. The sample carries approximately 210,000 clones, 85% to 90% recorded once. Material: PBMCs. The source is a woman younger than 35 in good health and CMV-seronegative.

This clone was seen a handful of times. The CDR3 here is CASSQEQGGYGYTF. The CDR3 DNA sequence: TGCGCCAGCAGCCAAGAACAGGGAGGGTATGGCTACACCTTC. The chain carries TRBV4-1 and TRBJ1-2; perhaps TRBD1 as D (6 bases). V was trimmed by 0 bases and J by 5 bases, leaving 10 bases between them. Germline CDR1 reads MGHRA; CDR2 reads YSYEKL. CDR3 length: 14 amino acids.

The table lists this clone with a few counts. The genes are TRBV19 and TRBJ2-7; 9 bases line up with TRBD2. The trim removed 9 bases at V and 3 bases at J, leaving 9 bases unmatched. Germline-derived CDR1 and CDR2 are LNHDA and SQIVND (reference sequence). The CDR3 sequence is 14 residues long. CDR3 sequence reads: CASKDTSGRYEQYF. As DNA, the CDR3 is TGTGCCAGCAAGGATACTAGCGGGCGCTACGAGCAGTACTTC. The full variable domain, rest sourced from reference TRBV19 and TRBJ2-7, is DGGITQSPKYLFRKEGQNVTLSCEQNLNHDAMYWYRQDPGQGLRLIYYSQIVNDFQKGDIAEGYSVSREKKESFPLTVTSAQKNPTAFYLCASKDTSGRYEQYFGPGTRLTVT.

The CDR3 loop reads CASEHYGYTF. The CDR3 DNA follows: TGTGCCAGCGAGCACTATGGCTACACCTTC. This chain joins TRBV6-1 and TRBJ1-2; no definite D call. V was cut by 8 bases and J by 3 bases, with 4 bases left in between. CDR3 size: 10 residues. Germline CDR1 and CDR2: MNHNS and SASEGT.

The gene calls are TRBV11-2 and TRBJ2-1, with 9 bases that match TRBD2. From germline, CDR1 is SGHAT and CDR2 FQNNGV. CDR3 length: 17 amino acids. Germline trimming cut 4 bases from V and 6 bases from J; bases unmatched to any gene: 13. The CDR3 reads CASSSFFGTSRPNEQFF. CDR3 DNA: TGTGCCAGCAGCTCCTTCTTCGGGACTAGCAGACCCAATGAGCAGTTCTTC.

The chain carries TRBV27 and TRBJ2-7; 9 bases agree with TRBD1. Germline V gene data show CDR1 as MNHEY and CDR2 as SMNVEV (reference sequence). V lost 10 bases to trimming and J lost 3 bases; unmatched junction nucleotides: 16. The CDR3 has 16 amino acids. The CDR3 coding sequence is TGTGCCACCTCCTTAGGCCCCCCGGGACAGGGCTACGAGCAGTACTTC. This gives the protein CATSLGPPGQGYEQYF.

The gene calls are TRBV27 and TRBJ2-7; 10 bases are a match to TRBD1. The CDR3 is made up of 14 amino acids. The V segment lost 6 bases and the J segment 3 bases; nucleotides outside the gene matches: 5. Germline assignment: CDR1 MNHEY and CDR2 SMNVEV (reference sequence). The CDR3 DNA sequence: TGTGCCAGCAGCTGGACAGGGGGAATCTACGAGCAGTACTTC. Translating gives CASSWTGGIYEQYF.

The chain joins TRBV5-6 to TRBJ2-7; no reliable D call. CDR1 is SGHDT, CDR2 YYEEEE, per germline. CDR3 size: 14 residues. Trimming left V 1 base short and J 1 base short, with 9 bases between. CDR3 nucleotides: TGTGCCAGCAGCTTGATCTTAGCTTCCTACGAGCAGTACTTC. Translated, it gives CASSLILASYEQYF. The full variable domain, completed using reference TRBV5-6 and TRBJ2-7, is DAGVTQSPTHLIKTRGQQVTLRCSPKSGHDTVSWYQQALGQGPQFIFQYYEEEERQRGNFPDRFSGHQFPNYSSELNVNALLLGDSALYLCASSLILASYEQYFGPGTRLTVT.

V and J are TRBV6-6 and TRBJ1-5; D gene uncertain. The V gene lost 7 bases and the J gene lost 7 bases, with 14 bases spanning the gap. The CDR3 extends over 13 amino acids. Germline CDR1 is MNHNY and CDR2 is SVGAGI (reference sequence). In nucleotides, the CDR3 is TGTGCCAGCACTCGGAGGGCCGGGCAGCCCCAGCATTTT. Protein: CASTRRAGQPQHF.

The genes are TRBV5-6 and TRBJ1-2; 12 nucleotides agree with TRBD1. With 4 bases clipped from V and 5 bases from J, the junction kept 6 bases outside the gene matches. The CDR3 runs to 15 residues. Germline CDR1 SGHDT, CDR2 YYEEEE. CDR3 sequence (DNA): TGTGCCAGCAGCACCGGGACAGGGGGCGCTTATGGCTACACCTTC. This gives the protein CASSTGTGGAYGYTF.

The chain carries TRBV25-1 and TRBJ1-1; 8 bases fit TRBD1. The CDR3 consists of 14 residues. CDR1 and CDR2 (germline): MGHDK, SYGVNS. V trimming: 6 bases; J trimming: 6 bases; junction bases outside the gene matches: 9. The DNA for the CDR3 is TGTGCCAGCAGCTGGGGCAGGGGGCGATCTGAAGCTTTCTTT. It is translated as CASSWGRGRSEAFF.

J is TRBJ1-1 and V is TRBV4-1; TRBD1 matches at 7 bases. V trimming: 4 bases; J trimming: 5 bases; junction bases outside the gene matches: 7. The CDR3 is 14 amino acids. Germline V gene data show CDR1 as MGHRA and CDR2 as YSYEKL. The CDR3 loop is CASSPGQRGTEAFF. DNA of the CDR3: TGCGCCAGCAGCCCGGGACAGAGAGGTACTGAAGCTTTCTTT.

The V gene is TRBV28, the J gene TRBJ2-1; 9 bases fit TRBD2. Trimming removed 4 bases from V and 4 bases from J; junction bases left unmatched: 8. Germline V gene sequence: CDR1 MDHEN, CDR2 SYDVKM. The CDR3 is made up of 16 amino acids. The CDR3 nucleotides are TGTGCCAGCAGTTCCCCAGTTGCGGGAGGGTACAATGAGCAGTTCTTC. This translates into CASSSPVAGGYNEQFF.

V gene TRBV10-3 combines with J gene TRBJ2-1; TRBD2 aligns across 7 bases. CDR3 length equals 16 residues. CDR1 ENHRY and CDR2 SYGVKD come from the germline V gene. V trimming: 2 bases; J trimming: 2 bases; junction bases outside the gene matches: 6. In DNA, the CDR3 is TGTGCCATCAGTGAGAGGGCGGGAGACACCTACAATGAGCAGTTCTTC. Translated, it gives CAISERAGDTYNEQFF.

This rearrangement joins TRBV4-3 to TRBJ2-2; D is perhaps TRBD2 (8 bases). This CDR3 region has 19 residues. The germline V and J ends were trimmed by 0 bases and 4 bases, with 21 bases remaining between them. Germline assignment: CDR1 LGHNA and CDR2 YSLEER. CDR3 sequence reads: CASSQDLGRGLLSTGELFF. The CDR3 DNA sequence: TGCGCCAGCAGCCAAGATCTCGGGAGGGGGCTTTTGTCCACCGGGGAGCTGTTTTTT.

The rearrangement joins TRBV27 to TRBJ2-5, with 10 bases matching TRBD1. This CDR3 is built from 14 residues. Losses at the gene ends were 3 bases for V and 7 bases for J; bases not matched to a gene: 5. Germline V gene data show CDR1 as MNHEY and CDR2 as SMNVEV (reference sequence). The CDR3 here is CASSFGQGEVTQYF. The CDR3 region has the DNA TGTGCCAGCAGTTTTGGACAGGGGGAGGTGACCCAGTACTTC.

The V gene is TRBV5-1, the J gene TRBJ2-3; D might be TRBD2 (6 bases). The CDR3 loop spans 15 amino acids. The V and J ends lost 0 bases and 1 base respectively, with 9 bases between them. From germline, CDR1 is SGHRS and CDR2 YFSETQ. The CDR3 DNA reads TGCGCCAGCAGCTTGGATACGGGAGGCACAGATACGCAGTATTTT. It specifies CASSLDTGGTDTQYF.

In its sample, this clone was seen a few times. The CDR3: CASSPSSGGSPNEQFF. The DNA for the CDR3 is TGTGCCAGCAGCCCTTCTAGCGGGGGTTCCCCAAATGAGCAGTTCTTC. The chain has TRBV7-2 and TRBJ2-1; 10 bases are shared with TRBD2. This CDR3 is 16 amino acids long. Germline-derived CDR1 and CDR2 are SGHTA and FQGNSA. Trimming at V came to 5 bases and at J to 7 bases, leaving 11 bases not matched to a gene.

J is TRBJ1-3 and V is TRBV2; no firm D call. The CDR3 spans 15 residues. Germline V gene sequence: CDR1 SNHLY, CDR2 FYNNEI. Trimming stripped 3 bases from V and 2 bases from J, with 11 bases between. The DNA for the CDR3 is TGTGCCAGCAGTGACAAGAGGTTCCCTGGAAACACCATATATTTT. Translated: CASSDKRFPGNTIYF.

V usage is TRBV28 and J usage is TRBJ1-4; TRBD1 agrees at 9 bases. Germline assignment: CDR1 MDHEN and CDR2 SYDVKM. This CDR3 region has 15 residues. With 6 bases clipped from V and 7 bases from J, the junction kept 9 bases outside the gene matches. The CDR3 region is CASRFTGGASEKLFF. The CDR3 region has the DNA TGTGCCAGCAGGTTCACAGGGGGCGCAAGTGAAAAACTGTTTTTT.

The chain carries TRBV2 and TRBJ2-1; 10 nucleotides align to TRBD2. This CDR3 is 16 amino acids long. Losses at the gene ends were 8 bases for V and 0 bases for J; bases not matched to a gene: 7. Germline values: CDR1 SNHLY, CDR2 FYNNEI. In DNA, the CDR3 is TGTGCCAGCTACGACTCTAGCGGGGGCTCCTACAATGAGCAGTTCTTC. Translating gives CASYDSSGGSYNEQFF.

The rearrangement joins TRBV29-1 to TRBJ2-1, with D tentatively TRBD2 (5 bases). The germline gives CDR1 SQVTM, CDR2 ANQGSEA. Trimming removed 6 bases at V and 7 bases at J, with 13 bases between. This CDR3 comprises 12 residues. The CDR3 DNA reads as TGCAGCGTGGACTCCTACGGTAATGAGCAGTTCTTC. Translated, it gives CSVDSYGNEQFF.

The CDR3 loop is CASSNNYEQYF. DNA of the CDR3: TGTGCCAGCAGCAACAACTACGAGCAGTACTTC. The chain is built from TRBV11-2 and TRBJ2-7; D is unclear. Trimming took 5 bases from V and 3 from J, leaving 5 bases between them. This CDR3 comprises 11 residues. Germline V gives CDR1 SGHAT, CDR2 FQNNGV.

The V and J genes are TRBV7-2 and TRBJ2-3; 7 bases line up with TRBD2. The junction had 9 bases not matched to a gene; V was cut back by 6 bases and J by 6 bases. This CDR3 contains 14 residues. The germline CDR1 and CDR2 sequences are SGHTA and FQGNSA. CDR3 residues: CASSKSGTLDTQYF. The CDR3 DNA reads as TGTGCCAGCAGTAAGAGCGGGACCCTCGATACGCAGTATTTT.

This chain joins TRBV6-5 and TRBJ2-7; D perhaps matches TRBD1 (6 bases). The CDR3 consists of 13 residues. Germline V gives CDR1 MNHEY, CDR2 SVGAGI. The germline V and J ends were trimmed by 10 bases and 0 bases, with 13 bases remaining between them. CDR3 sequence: CATQSQGSYEQYF. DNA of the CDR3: TGTGCCACCCAATCACAGGGCTCCTACGAGCAGTACTTC.

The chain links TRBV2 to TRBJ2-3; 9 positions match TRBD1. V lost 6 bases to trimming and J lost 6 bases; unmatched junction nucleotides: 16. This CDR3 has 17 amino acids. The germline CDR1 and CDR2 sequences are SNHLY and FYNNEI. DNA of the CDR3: TGTGCCAGCAGACCCAAGGACAGGGGATATGGCTTTGATACGCAGTATTTT. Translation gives CASRPKDRGYGFDTQYF.